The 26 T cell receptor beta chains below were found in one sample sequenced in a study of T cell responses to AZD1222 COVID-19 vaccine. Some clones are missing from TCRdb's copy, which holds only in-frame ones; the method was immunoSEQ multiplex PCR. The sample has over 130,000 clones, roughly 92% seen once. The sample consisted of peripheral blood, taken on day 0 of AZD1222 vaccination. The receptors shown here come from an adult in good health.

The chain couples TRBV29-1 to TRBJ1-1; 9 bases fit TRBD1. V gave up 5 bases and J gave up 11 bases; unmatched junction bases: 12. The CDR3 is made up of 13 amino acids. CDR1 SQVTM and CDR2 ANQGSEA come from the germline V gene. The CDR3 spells CSVQGQGTGRAFF. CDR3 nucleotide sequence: TGCAGCGTTCAAGGACAGGGGACAGGTCGGGCTTTCTTT.

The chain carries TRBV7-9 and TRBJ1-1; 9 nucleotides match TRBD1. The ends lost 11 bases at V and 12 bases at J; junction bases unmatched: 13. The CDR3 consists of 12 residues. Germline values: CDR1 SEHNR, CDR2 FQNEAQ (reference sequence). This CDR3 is CAVSPGQGITFF. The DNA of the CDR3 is TGTGCCGTTTCTCCGGGACAGGGTATAACTTTCTTT.

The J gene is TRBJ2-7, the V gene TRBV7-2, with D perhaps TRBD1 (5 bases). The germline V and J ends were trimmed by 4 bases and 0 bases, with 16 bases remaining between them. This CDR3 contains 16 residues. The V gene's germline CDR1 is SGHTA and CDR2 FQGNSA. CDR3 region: CASSWGSTAASYEQYF. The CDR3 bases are TGTGCCAGCAGCTGGGGCTCAACAGCCGCCTCCTACGAGCAGTACTTC. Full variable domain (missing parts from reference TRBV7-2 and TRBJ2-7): GAGVSQSPSNKVTEKGKDVELRCDPISGHTALYWYRQSLGQGLEFLIYFQGNSAPDKSGLPSDRFSAERTGGSVSTLTIQRTQQEDSAVYLCASSWGSTAASYEQYFGPGTRLTVT.

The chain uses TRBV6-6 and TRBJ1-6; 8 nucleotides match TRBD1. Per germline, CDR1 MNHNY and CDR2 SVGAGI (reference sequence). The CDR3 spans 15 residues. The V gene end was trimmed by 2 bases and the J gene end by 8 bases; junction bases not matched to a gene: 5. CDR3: CASSYAGQGDSPLHF. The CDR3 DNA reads TGTGCCAGCAGTTACGCCGGACAGGGAGATTCACCCCTCCACTTT.

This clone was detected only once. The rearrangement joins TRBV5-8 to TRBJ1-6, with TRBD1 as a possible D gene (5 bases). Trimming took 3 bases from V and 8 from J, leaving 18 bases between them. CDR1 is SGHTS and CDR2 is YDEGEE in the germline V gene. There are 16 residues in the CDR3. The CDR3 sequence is CASSSRLDSRYSPLHF. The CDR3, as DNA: TGTGCCAGCAGCTCCCGTTTAGACAGTAGGTATTCACCCCTCCACTTT.

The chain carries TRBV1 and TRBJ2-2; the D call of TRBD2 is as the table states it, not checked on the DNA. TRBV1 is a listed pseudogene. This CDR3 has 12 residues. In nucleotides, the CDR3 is TGCACCAGCAGCCCTCGGGACTCCGAGCTGTTTTTT. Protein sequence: CTSSPRDSELFF.

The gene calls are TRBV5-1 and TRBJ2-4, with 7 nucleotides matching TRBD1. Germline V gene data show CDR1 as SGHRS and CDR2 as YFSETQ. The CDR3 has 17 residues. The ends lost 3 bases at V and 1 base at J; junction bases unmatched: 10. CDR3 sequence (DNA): TGCGCCAGCAGCTGGGGTCCGACAGGGACGGCCAAAAACATTCAGTACTTC. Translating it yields CASSWGPTGTAKNIQYF.

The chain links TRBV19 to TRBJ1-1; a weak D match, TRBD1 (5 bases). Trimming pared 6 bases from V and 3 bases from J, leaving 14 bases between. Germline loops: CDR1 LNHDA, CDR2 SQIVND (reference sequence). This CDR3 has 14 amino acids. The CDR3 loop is CASSLFDRYTEAFF. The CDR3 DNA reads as TGTGCCAGTAGCCTTTTTGACAGATACACTGAAGCTTTCTTT.

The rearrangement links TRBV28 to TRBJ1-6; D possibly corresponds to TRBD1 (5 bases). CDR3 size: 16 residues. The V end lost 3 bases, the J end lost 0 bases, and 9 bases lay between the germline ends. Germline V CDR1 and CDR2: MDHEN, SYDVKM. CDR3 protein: CASSFMGVSYNSPLHF. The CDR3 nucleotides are TGTGCCAGCAGTTTTATGGGGGTCTCCTATAATTCACCCCTCCACTTT.

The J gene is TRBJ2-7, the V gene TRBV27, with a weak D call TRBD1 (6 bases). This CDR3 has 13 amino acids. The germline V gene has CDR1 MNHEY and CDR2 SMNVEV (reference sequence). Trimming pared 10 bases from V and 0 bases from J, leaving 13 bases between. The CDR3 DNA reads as TGTGCCACCAGACAGGCGACCTCCTACGAGCAGTACTTC. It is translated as CATRQATSYEQYF.

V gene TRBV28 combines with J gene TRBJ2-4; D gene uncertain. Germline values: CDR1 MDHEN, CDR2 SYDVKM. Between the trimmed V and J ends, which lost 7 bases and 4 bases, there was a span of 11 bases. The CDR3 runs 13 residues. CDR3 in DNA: TGTGCCAGCACAACGCAGCCAAAAAACATTCAGTACTTC. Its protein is CASTTQPKNIQYF.

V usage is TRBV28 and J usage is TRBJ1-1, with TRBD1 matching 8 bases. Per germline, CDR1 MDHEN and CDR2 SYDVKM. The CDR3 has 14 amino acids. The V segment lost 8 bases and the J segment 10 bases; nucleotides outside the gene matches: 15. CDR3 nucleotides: TGTGCCAGCGGACCCGGACAGGGTATTCTTGTAGCTTTCTTT. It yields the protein CASGPGQGILVAFF.

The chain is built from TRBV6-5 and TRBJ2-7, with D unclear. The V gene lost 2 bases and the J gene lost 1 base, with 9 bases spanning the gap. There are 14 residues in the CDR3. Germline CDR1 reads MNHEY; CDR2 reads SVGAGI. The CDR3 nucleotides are TGTGCCAGCAGTTACAAGGATCAATCCTACGAGCAGTACTTC. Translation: CASSYKDQSYEQYF.

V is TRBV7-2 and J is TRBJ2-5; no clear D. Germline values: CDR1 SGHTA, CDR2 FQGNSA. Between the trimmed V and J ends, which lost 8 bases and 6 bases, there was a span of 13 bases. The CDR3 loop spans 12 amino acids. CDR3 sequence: CASGPYQKTQYF. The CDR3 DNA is TGTGCCAGCGGTCCGTACCAGAAGACCCAGTACTTC.

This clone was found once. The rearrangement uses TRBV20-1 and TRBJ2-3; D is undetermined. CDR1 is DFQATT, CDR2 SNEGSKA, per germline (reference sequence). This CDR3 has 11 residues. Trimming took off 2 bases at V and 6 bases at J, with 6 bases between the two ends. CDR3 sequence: CSARIRDTQYF. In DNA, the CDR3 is TGCAGTGCTAGAATCCGGGATACGCAGTATTTT.

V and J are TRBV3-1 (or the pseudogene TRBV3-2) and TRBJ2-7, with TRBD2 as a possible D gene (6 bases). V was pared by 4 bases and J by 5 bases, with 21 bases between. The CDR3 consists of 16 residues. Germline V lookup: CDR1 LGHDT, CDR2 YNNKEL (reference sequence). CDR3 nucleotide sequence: TGTGCCAGCAGCCCCCTCTCTGGAGGGCAGCATGACGAGCAGTACTTC. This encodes CASSPLSGGQHDEQYF.

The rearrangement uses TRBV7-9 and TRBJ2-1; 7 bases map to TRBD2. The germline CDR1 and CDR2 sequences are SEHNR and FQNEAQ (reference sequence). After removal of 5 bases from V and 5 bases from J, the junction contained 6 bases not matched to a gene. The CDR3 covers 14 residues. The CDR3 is CASSPTGGNNEQFF. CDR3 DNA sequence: TGTGCCAGCAGCCCCACGGGGGGTAACAATGAGCAGTTCTTC.

The CDR3 loop reads CASSPGTANTEAFF. CDR3 nucleotides: TGTGCCAGCAGCCCCGGGACAGCGAACACTGAAGCTTTCTTT. The gene calls are TRBV11-2 and TRBJ1-1; 7 nucleotides match TRBD1. CDR3 length: 14 residues. V lost 5 bases and J lost 1; bases outside the gene matches: 4. Germline CDR1 SGHAT, CDR2 FQNNGV.

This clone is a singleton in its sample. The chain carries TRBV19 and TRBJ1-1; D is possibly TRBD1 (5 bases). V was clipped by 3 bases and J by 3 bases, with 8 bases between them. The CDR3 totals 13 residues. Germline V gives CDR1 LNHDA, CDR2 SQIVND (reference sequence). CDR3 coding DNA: TGTGCCAGTAGTATCGACAGATACACTGAAGCTTTCTTT. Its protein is CASSIDRYTEAFF.

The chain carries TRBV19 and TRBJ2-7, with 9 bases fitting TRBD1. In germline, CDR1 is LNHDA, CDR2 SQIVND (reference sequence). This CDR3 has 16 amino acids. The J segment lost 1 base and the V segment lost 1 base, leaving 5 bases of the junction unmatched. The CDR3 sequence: CASSIGGTGPSYEQYF. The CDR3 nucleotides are TGTGCCAGTAGTATAGGAGGGACAGGGCCGTCCTACGAGCAGTACTTC.

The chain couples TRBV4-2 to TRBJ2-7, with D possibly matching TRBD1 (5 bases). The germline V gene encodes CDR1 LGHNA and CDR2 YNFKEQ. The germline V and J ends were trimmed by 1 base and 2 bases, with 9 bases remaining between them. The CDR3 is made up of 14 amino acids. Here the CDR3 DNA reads TGTGCCAGCAGCCAAGTGGGGCCCACCTACGAGCAGTACTTC. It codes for CASSQVGPTYEQYF.

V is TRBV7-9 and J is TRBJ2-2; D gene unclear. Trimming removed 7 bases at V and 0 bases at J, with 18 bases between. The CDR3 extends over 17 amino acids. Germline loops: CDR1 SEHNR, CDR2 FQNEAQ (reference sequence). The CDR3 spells CASTADKLIANTGELFF. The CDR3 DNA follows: TGTGCCAGCACCGCCGACAAACTGATAGCGAACACCGGGGAGCTGTTTTTT. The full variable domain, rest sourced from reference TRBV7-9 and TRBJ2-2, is DTGVSQNPRHKITKRGQNVTFRCDPISEHNRLYWYRQTLGQGPEFLTYFQNEAQLEKSRLLSDRFSAERPKGSFSTLEIQRTEQGDSAMYLCASTADKLIANTGELFFGEGSRLTVL.

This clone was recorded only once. The CDR3 region is CASTSRGSYEQYF. The CDR3 nucleotides are TGTGCCAGCACCAGCCGGGGTTCCTACGAGCAGTACTTC. The chain couples TRBV27 to TRBJ2-7; a possible D gene is TRBD2 (5 bases). Germline CDR1 MNHEY, CDR2 SMNVEV (reference sequence). The CDR3 totals 13 residues. V lost 7 bases and J 1 base, leaving 11 bases between the germline ends.

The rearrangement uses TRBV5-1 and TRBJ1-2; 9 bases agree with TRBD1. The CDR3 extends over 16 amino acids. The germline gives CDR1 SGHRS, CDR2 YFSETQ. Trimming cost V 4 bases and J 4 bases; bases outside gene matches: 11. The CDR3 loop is CASSPRPGTGIYGYTF. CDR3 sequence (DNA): TGCGCCAGCAGCCCCCGCCCCGGGACAGGGATCTATGGCTACACCTTC. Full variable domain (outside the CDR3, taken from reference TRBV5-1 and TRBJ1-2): KAGVTQTPRYLIKTRGQQVTLSCSPISGHRSVSWYQQTPGQGLQFLFEYFSETQRNKGNFPGRFSGRQFSNSRSEMNVSTLELGDSALYLCASSPRPGTGIYGYTFGSGTRLTVV.

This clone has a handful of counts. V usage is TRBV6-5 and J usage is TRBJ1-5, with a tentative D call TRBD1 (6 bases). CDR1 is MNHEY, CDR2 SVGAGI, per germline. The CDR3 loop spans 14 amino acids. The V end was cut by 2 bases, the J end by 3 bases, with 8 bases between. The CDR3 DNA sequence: TGTGCCAGCAGTTACGGACAGTACAATCAGCCCCAGCATTTT. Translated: CASSYGQYNQPQHF.

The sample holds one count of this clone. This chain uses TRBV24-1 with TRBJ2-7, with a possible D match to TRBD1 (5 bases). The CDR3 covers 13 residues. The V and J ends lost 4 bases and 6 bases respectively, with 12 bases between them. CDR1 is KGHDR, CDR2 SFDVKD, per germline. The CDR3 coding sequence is TGTGCCACCAGTGAAGCCAGGGCAAGCGAGCAGTACTTC. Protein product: CATSEARASEQYF.